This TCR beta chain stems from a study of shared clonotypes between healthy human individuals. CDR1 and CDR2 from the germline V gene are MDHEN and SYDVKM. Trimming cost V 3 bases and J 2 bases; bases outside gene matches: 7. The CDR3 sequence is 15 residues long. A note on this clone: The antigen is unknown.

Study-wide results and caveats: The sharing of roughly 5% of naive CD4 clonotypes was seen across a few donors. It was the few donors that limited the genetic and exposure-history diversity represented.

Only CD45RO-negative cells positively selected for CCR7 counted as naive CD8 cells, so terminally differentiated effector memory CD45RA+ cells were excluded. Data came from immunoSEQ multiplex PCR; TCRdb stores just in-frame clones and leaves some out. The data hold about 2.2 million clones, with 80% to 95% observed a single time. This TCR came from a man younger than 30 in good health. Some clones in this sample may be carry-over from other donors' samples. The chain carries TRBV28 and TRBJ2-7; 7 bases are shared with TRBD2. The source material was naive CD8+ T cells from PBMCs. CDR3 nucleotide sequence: TGTGCCAGCAGTTTGCGAGGGCGGGAGACCTACGAGCAGTACTTC. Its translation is CASSLRGRETYEQYF.